One sample yielded the 9 T cell receptor beta chains listed below, sequenced in a study of cytomegalovirus exposure and HLA in healthy donors. PCR involved 60 Vbeta and 13 Jbeta primers. Method: immunoSEQ multiplex PCR; TCRdb's copy keeps in-frame clones and lacks some. The repertoire has about 130,000 clones, around three quarters of them found once; the top ten carry under 3%. Sequencing was done on a sample of PBMCs. Receptors originate from a man under 40 in good health and CMV-seronegative.

This sequence joins TRBV5-1 and TRBJ2-7, with 7 bases lining up with TRBD2. Trimming cost V 4 bases and J 0 bases; bases outside gene matches: 10. This CDR3 region has 16 residues. Germline V gene data show CDR1 as SGHRS and CDR2 as YFSETQ. CDR3 in DNA: TGCGCCAGCAGCGCGATACTAGCGATAAGCTCCTACGAGCAGTACTTC. It codes for CASSAILAISSYEQYF.

This sequence joins TRBV5-8 and TRBJ2-3; 7 nucleotides agree with TRBD2. CDR1 and CDR2 from the germline V gene are SGHTS and YDEGEE. After removal of 3 bases from V and 4 bases from J, the junction contained 14 bases not matched to a gene. The CDR3 runs to 17 residues. The DNA of the CDR3 is TGTGCCAGCAGCTACGCTTCTGGACTAGACATTGCAGATACGCAGTATTTT. As protein: CASSYASGLDIADTQYF.

The chain recombines TRBV9 with TRBJ2-7; 9 nucleotides align to TRBD1. Germline CDR1 reads SGDLS; CDR2 reads YYNGEE. The CDR3 loop spans 15 amino acids. V dropped 4 bases and J dropped 3; count of bases not matched to a gene: 8. The CDR3: CASSPTGQGGYEQYF. CDR3 nucleotide sequence: TGTGCCAGCAGCCCAACGGGACAGGGAGGCTACGAGCAGTACTTC.

For the CDR3, the DNA is TGTGCCAGCAGCTTCCAGGGAACCGGGGAGCTGTTTTTT. Amino acid sequence: CASSFQGTGELFF. The chain links TRBV11-2 to TRBJ2-2; D may be TRBD1 (5 bases). The CDR3 loop spans 13 amino acids. The germline CDR1 and CDR2 sequences are SGHAT and FQNNGV. Trimming stripped 3 bases from V and 5 bases from J, with 7 bases between.

The chain carries TRBV6-7 and TRBJ2-1; the D is unclear. TRBV6-7 is an ORF, with its function uncertain. The length of the CDR3 is 14 residues. CDR3 in amino acids: CVPSQTTDRNEQFF. DNA for the CDR3: TGTGTTCCCTCCCAGACAACCGACCGCAATGAGCAGTTCTTC.

V gene TRBV28 combines with J gene TRBJ2-2, with 7 bases fitting TRBD2. CDR3 length equals 17 residues. Germline V gene lookup returns CDR1 MDHEN and CDR2 SYDVKM. Trimming at V came to 1 base and at J to 2 bases, leaving 7 bases not matched to a gene. CDR3 sequence (DNA): TGTGCCAGCAGTTTATTGGGGCTAGCGGAAAACACCGGGGAGCTGTTTTTT. As protein: CASSLLGLAENTGELFF.

The chain joins TRBV11-2 to TRBJ1-4; D may be TRBD1 (5 bases). The V end was cut by 7 bases, the J end by 8 bases, with 14 bases between. Germline-derived CDR1 and CDR2 are SGHAT and FQNNGV. The CDR3 totals 13 residues. CDR3 sequence (DNA): TGTGCCAGCAACTCCGACCAGGGCGAAAAACTGTTTTTT. It encodes CASNSDQGEKLFF.

This chain connects TRBV5-1 to TRBJ2-5; 7 nucleotides match TRBD1. Germline CDR1 and CDR2: SGHRS and YFSETQ. CDR3 length: 14 residues. Unmatched junction bases numbered 4, after V lost 3 bases and J lost 2 bases. In DNA form, the CDR3 reads TGCGCCAGCAGCTACACAGGGGAACAAGAGACCCAGTACTTC. As protein: CASSYTGEQETQYF.

V and J are TRBV5-6 and TRBJ2-2; 7 nucleotides align to TRBD1. In germline, CDR1 is SGHDT, CDR2 YYEEEE. V dropped 5 bases and J dropped 5; count of bases not matched to a gene: 9. This CDR3 is 15 amino acids long. The CDR3 DNA is TGTGCCAGCAGACAAGACAGGGACCTGACCGGGGAGCTGTTTTTT. Translating it yields CASRQDRDLTGELFF.